The clone carrying this T cell receptor beta chain qualifies as medium-sized (0.01 to 0.1%). What it binds is unknown. Each TCR cDNA molecule bore a unique molecular identifier. MiXCR, applied by TCRdb to the 5' RACE reads, yields one record per CDR3 protein. This table has about 20,000 distinct CDR3 sequences, about 5.8% appearing once. Germline loops: CDR1 LGHNA, CDR2 YNFKEQ. Trimming left V 1 base short and J 7 bases short, with 11 bases between. This CDR3 is built from 15 residues. The sample originates from a study of spatial heterogeneity in lung cancer. Study background: A consistent excess of beta-chain over alpha-chain sequences was detected. Findings and caveats of the study: Mutation counts in tumors were tracked by counts of expanded intratumoral alpha and beta TCRs.

Time point in this sample: sample taken at primary tumor resection. Samples came from 70 to 80 TRACERx patients with untreated early-stage lung cancer. The specimen comprised lung tumor tissue, sampled at surgery. The chain is built from TRBV4-2 and TRBJ1-6; D is unresolved. The receptor was isolated from a female donor with early-stage non-small cell lung cancer. CDR3 DNA: TGTGCCAGCAGCCAAGTCCAGGAGGAGAATTCACCCCTCCACTTT. Translated: CASSQVQEENSPLHF.